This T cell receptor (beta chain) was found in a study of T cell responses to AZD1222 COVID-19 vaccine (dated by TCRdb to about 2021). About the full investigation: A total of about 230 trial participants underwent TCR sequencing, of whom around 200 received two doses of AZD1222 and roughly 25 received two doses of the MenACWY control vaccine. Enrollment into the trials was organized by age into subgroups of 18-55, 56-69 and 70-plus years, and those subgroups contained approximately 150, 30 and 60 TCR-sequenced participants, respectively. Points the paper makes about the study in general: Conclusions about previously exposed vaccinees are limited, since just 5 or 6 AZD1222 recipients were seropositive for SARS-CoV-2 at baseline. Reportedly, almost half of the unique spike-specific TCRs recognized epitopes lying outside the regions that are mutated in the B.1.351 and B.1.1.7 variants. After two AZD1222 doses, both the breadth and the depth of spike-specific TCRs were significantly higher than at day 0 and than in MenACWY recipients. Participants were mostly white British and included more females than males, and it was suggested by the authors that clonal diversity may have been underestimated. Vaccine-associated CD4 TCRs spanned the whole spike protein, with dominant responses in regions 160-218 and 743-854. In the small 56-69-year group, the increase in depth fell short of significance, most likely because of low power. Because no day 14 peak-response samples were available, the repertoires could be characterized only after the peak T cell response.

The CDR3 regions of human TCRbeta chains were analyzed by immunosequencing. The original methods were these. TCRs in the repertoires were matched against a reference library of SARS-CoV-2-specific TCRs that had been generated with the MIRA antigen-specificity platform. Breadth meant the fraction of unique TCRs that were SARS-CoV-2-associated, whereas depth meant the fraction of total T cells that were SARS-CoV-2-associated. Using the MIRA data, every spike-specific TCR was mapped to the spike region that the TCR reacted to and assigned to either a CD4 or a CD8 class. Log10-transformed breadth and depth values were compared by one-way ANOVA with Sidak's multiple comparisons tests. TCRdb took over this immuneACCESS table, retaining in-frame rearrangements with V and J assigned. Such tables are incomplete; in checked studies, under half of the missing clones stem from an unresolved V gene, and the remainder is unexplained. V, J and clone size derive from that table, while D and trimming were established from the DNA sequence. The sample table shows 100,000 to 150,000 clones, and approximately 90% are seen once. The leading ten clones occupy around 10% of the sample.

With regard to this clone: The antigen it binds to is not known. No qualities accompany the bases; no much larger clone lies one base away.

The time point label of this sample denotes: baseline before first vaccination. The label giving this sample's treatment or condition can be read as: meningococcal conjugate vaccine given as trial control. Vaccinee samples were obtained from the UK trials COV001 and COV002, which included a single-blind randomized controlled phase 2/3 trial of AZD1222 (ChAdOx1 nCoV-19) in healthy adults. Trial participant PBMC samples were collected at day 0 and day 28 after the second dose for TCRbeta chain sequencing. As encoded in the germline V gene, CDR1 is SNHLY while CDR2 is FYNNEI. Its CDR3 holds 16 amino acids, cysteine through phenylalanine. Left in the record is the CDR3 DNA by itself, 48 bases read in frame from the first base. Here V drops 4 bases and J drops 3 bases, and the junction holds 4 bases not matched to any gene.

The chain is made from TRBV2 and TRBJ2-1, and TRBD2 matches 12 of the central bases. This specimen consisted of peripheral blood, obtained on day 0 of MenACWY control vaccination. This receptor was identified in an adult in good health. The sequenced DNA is TGTGCCAGCAGTGGGGCTAGCGGGAGGGGCTACAATGAGCAGTTCTTC. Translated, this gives CASSGASGRGYNEQFF.